This entry lists 23 T cell receptor beta chains sequenced from one sample in a study of blood T cell repertoires in COVID-19. Libraries were prepared by immunoSEQ multiplex PCR; TCRdb keeps only in-frame clonotypes and omits some of them. The data show over 120,000 clones, approximately 86% seen once. The sequenced sample was peripheral blood. The receptors were gathered from a man between 70 and 80 years old with acute or convalescent COVID-19.

This clone was observed once. The chain couples TRBV28 to TRBJ1-2, with 7 bases matching TRBD1. There are 15 residues in the CDR3. Trimming took 3 bases from V and 3 from J; bases not matched to a gene: 7. The V gene's germline CDR1 is MDHEN and CDR2 SYDVKM. The CDR3 loop is CASSFGTAGDYGYTF. In DNA, the CDR3 is TGTGCCAGCAGTTTCGGGACAGCCGGCGACTATGGCTACACCTTC.

In this sample, this clone turned up once. The gene calls are TRBV5-1 and TRBJ2-1, with D unclear. The ends were cut back, 0 bases at V and 7 bases at J, with 17 bases in the middle. The CDR3 extends over 16 amino acids. Germline V gene sequence: CDR1 SGHRS, CDR2 YFSETQ. The CDR3 sequence: CASSLEYLAVRNEQFF. For the CDR3, the DNA is TGCGCCAGCAGCTTGGAATACCTTGCGGTTAGAAATGAGCAGTTCTTC.

Comment on this clone: Within the sample, other DNA sequences also encode this same CDR3. The J gene is TRBJ1-5, the V gene TRBV28; TRBD1 is a possible D gene (6 bases). Trimming cost V 4 bases and J 0 bases, with 10 bases left between them. This CDR3 comprises 15 residues. Per germline, CDR1 MDHEN and CDR2 SYDVKM. The CDR3 DNA reads as TGTGCCAGCAGTTCAGGACAGTATAGCAATCAGCCCCAGCATTTT. Translated, it gives CASSSGQYSNQPQHF.

The genes are TRBV7-9 and TRBJ1-6, with D unresolved. Trimming took off 4 bases at V and 9 bases at J, with 10 bases between the two ends. This CDR3 region has 13 residues. Germline loops: CDR1 SEHNR, CDR2 FQNEAQ (reference sequence). CDR3 loop: CASSSGTASPLHF. The CDR3 DNA reads as TGTGCCAGCAGCTCAGGTACCGCTTCACCCCTCCACTTT.

J is TRBJ1-1 and V is TRBV15, with D maybe TRBD1 (6 bases). Trimming pared 8 bases from V and 0 bases from J, leaving 10 bases between. CDR3 length: 13 residues. The germline V gene has CDR1 LNHNV and CDR2 YYDKDF (reference sequence). This CDR3 is CATAGQMNTEAFF. CDR3 sequence (DNA): TGTGCCACCGCTGGACAGATGAACACTGAAGCTTTCTTT.

The chain's CDR3 is CASSIELADFYNEQFF. CDR3 bases: TGTGCCAGTAGTATCGAACTAGCGGATTTCTACAATGAGCAGTTCTTC. V is TRBV19 and J is TRBJ2-1; 8 bases align to TRBD2. The CDR3 contains 16 residues. CDR1 and CDR2 (germline): LNHDA, SQIVND (reference sequence). J was trimmed by 3 bases and V by 3 bases; bases with no gene match: 7.

The chain joins TRBV7-9 to TRBJ2-7; 12 bases line up with TRBD1. Germline assignment: CDR1 SEHNR and CDR2 FQNEAQ (reference sequence). The length of the CDR3 is 15 residues. J was trimmed by 7 bases and V by 0 bases; bases with no gene match: 4. CDR3 DNA: TGTGCCAGCAGCTTAGCGGGGACAGGGGGCCGGGAGCAGTACTTC. It yields the protein CASSLAGTGGREQYF.

This chain uses TRBV14 with TRBJ2-7; possibly TRBD1 for D (6 bases). Germline assignment: CDR1 SGHDN and CDR2 FVKESK. V lost 5 bases, J lost 0 bases, and 14 bases lay in between. The CDR3 runs 15 residues. CDR3 residues: CASSKMTGVSYEQYF. As DNA, the CDR3 is TGTGCCAGCAGCAAAATGACAGGCGTCTCCTACGAGCAGTACTTC.

The rearrangement joins TRBV7-9 to TRBJ1-5; D gene uncertain. Germline assignment: CDR1 SEHNR and CDR2 FQNEAQ (reference sequence). V was shortened by 2 bases and J by 5 bases, with 7 bases between the two germline ends. The CDR3 runs 13 residues. The CDR3 loop is CASSLLGDQPQHF. CDR3 coding DNA: TGTGCCAGCAGCTTATTGGGCGATCAGCCCCAGCATTTT.

The V gene is TRBV5-1, the J gene TRBJ1-2; a weak D match, TRBD1 (5 bases). The CDR3 consists of 13 residues. Trimming took off 5 bases at V and 2 bases at J, with 10 bases between the two ends. CDR1 is SGHRS, CDR2 YFSETQ, per germline. The CDR3: CASRLTENYGYTF. The DNA for the CDR3 is TGCGCCAGCAGGTTGACAGAGAACTATGGCTACACCTTC.

The chain carries TRBV24-1 and TRBJ2-1; TRBD2 aligns across 11 bases. With V trimmed by 4 bases and J by 2 bases, 3 bases remained unmatched. The CDR3 consists of 16 residues. The germline V gene has CDR1 KGHDR and CDR2 SFDVKD. Written as DNA, the CDR3 is TGTGCCACCAGTGACCCACTAGCGGGAGCCTACAATGAGCAGTTCTTC. It codes for CATSDPLAGAYNEQFF.

This chain links TRBV6-5 with TRBJ2-1; TRBD2 matches 12 bases. The CDR3 loop spans 13 amino acids. The germline V gene has CDR1 MNHEY and CDR2 SVGAGI. The junction had 3 bases not matched to a gene; V was cut back by 6 bases and J by 9 bases. The CDR3 loop is CASRTSGRGEQFF. CDR3 nucleotides: TGTGCCAGCAGGACTAGCGGGAGAGGTGAGCAGTTCTTC.

The chain uses TRBV5-1 and TRBJ2-3; D not certain. The V end lost 4 bases, the J end lost 6 bases, and 18 bases lay between the germline ends. The CDR3 totals 15 residues. CDR1 and CDR2 (germline): SGHRS, YFSETQ. CDR3 region: CASSQSGQIVDTQYF. CDR3 nucleotide sequence: TGCGCCAGCAGCCAATCTGGCCAGATTGTGGATACGCAGTATTTT.

The chain couples TRBV6-6 to TRBJ2-6; 7 bases are shared with TRBD1. The germline CDR1 and CDR2 sequences are MNHNY and SVGAGI (reference sequence). The CDR3 totals 15 residues. Trimming at V came to 8 bases and at J to 2 bases, leaving 6 bases not matched to a gene. The CDR3, as DNA: TGTGCCAGCGGTATCAGGGGGACTGGGGCCAACGTCCTGACTTTC. Protein product: CASGIRGTGANVLTF.

The chain combines TRBV28 with TRBJ1-1, with 8 bases lining up with TRBD1. The CDR3 length is 14 residues. CDR1 MDHEN and CDR2 SYDVKM come from the germline V gene. J was trimmed by 1 base and V by 5 bases; bases with no gene match: 3. The CDR3 nucleotides are TGTGCCAGCAGTCCGGGACAGGCGAACACTGAAGCTTTCTTT. Translated: CASSPGQANTEAFF.

The chain combines TRBV16 with TRBJ1-6; a possible D gene is TRBD1 (5 bases). Germline V gives CDR1 KGHSY, CDR2 FQNENV. The CDR3 is made up of 15 amino acids. The V end was cut by 0 bases, the J end by 7 bases, with 10 bases between. The CDR3 loop is CASSQSGAENSPLHF. Written as DNA, the CDR3 is TGTGCCAGCAGCCAATCAGGGGCGGAAAATTCACCCCTCCACTTT.

The V call is TRBV29-1, the J call TRBJ2-1; D is ambiguous. From germline, CDR1 is SQVTM and CDR2 ANQGSEA. Trimming stripped 4 bases from V and 10 bases from J, with 8 bases between. CDR3 length equals 10 residues. The CDR3 region has the DNA TGCAGCGTTGCAAGGCGGGAGCAGTTCTTC. Protein sequence: CSVARREQFF.

The V call is TRBV5-1, the J call TRBJ1-6; 7 positions agree with TRBD1. Trimming cost V 5 bases and J 5 bases; bases outside gene matches: 7. Germline-derived CDR1 and CDR2 are SGHRS and YFSETQ. The length of the CDR3 is 15 residues. The CDR3 loop reads CASSFGQANNSPLHF. CDR3 nucleotide sequence: TGCGCCAGCAGTTTCGGACAGGCAAATAATTCACCCCTCCACTTT.

CDR3 protein: CASTPVGGRAGLIGGYTF. The CDR3 bases are TGCGCCAGCACCCCCGTCGGGGGGCGCGCCGGATTGATTGGGGGCTACACCTTC. This chain uses TRBV10-1 with TRBJ1-2; possible D gene TRBD1, 6 bases. Trimming left V 7 bases short and J 8 bases short, with 32 bases between. Germline CDR1 is WNHNN and CDR2 is SYGVQD (reference sequence). The CDR3 extends over 18 amino acids.

This chain connects TRBV10-2 to TRBJ1-2, with TRBD1 matching over 9 bases. Trimming cost V 4 bases and J 2 bases; bases outside gene matches: 8. Germline CDR1 is WSHSY and CDR2 is SAAADI. The CDR3 is 16 amino acids. The CDR3 DNA reads as TGCGCCAGCAGTGCCGGGGGACAGGGAGTAAACTATGGCTACACCTTC. Its translation is CASSAGGQGVNYGYTF.

V usage is TRBV5-6 and J usage is TRBJ1-1; a possible D gene is TRBD1 (6 bases). Germline V gene data show CDR1 as SGHDT and CDR2 as YYEEEE. This CDR3 is built from 14 residues. The V and J ends lost 7 bases and 4 bases respectively, with 17 bases between them. In DNA, the CDR3 is TGTGCCAGCGGAAAGCGAACAGGGACCACTGAAGCTTTCTTT. This gives the protein CASGKRTGTTEAFF. Variable domain in full (rest from reference TRBV5-6 and TRBJ1-1): DAGVTQSPTHLIKTRGQQVTLRCSPKSGHDTVSWYQQALGQGPQFIFQYYEEEERQRGNFPDRFSGHQFPNYSSELNVNALLLGDSALYLCASGKRTGTTEAFFGQGTRLTVV.

This rearrangement joins TRBV6-2 or TRBV6-3 to TRBJ2-7; no definite D call. The CDR3 has 15 amino acids. Germline values: CDR1 MNHEY, CDR2 SVGEGT. V was clipped by 2 bases and J by 0 bases, with 11 bases between them. The chain's CDR3 is CASSYLRRNSYEQYF. Here the CDR3 DNA reads TGTGCCAGCAGTTACCTAAGGCGGAACTCCTACGAGCAGTACTTC.

The V and J genes are TRBV6-5 and TRBJ1-4, with 9 bases fitting TRBD1. Germline CDR1 is MNHEY and CDR2 is SVGAGI. The V gene end was trimmed by 4 bases and the J gene end by 11 bases; junction bases not matched to a gene: 8. The CDR3 has 14 residues. CDR3 region: CASSSGQGGEKLFF. The CDR3 DNA follows: TGTGCCAGCAGTTCGGGACAGGGAGGAGAGAAACTGTTTTTT.